The clone carrying this T cell receptor beta chain was picked up a small number of times. The antigen is undetermined. Via the markers CD45RO/CCR7/CD25/CD127/CD95/CD27, stem cell-like memory, regulatory, central memory and naive CD4+ cells were sorted. V was cut by 0 bases and J by 2 bases, with 12 bases left in between. This CDR3 has 15 residues. The germline V gene encodes CDR1 SGHDT and CDR2 YYEEEE. This specimen belongs to a study of beta chain features in type 1 diabetes. Study-wide results and caveats: Among patients with Type 1 diabetes, TCRB CDR3s were moderately but significantly shorter in every one of the four CD4+ subsets. Reads derived from cDNA could over-represent cells showing high TCR expression.

Expressed TCRB transcripts got sequenced, as all isolated RNA was reverse transcribed. Assay: immunoSEQ multiplex PCR; the TCRdb copy retains only in-frame clones and omits some. Of under 550,000 clones listed, over 10% were seen once; the top ten hold 0.04% to 0.05%. Sample: naive CD4+ T cells from blood. The V and J genes are TRBV5-6 and TRBJ2-7, with D perhaps TRBD2 (6 bases). The sequence was collected from a woman between 18 and 29 years old in good health. The CDR3 DNA follows: TGTGCCAGCAGCTTGGCCCCGGGAGACACCTACGAGCAGTACTTC. As protein: CASSLAPGDTYEQYF.